The 11 T cell receptor beta chains in this list originate from one sample, sequenced in a study of cytomegalovirus exposure and HLA in healthy donors. Only in-frame clones appear in the TCRdb table, and some are missing; sequencing was by immunoSEQ multiplex PCR. The table has roughly 120,000 clones, more than 75% seen once. Specimen: PBMCs. The source of these receptors is a woman aged 18-29 years in good health and CMV-seropositive.

The chain recombines TRBV21-1 with TRBJ1-1; the D call TRBD1 from the table was never checked on the DNA. TRBV21-1 is an annotated pseudogene. This CDR3 comprises 15 residues. The CDR3 protein is CASSKGDTLNTEAFF. CDR3 coding DNA: TGTGCCAGCAGCAAAGGGGACACTTTGAACACTGAAGCTTTCTTT.

The V and J genes are TRBV19 and TRBJ2-3, with D possibly matching TRBD1 (6 bases). Germline CDR1 LNHDA, CDR2 SQIVND (reference sequence). The CDR3 contains 16 residues. V lost 3 bases and J lost 0, with 13 bases in between. CDR3 sequence: CASSIGLGGSTDTQYF. CDR3 DNA sequence: TGTGCCAGTAGTATTGGGCTAGGGGGTAGCACAGATACGCAGTATTTT. The full variable domain, with the rest looked up from reference TRBV19 and TRBJ2-3, is DGGITQSPKYLFRKEGQNVTLSCEQNLNHDAMYWYRQDPGQGLRLIYYSQIVNDFQKGDIAEGYSVSREKKESFPLTVTSAQKNPTAFYLCASSIGLGGSTDTQYFGPGTRLTVL.

The rearrangement links TRBV7-9 to TRBJ2-4; no clear D gene. Germline V CDR1 and CDR2: SEHNR, FQNEAQ (reference sequence). The CDR3 has 17 residues. V was cut by 2 bases and J by 0 bases, with 14 bases left in between. CDR3 region: CASSLWSIALAKNIQYF. In DNA form, the CDR3 reads TGTGCCAGCAGCTTATGGTCTATAGCTCTAGCCAAAAACATTCAGTACTTC.

The chain uses TRBV27 and TRBJ1-2, with 7 bases identical to TRBD1. The CDR3 consists of 14 residues. Germline assignment: CDR1 MNHEY and CDR2 SMNVEV (reference sequence). Trimming cost V 5 bases and J 4 bases; bases outside gene matches: 7. The CDR3 DNA sequence: TGTGCCAGCAGTCCCCCGACAGGGTTCTATGGCTACACCTTC. This translates into CASSPPTGFYGYTF.

CDR3 nucleotides: TGTGCCAGCAGTCTCCCCATGCAGGGGGTTTTATGTACCGGGGAGCTGTTTTTT. Translating gives CASSLPMQGVLCTGELFF. V usage is TRBV21-1 and J usage is TRBJ2-2; TRBD1 was called by the table and not checked on the DNA. TRBV21-1 is deemed a pseudogene. The CDR3 has 18 amino acids.

The DNA of the CDR3 is TGCGCCAGCAGCCAAGTGTTGGGCGGGGTGGATGAAAAACTGTTTTTT. Its translation is CASSQVLGGVDEKLFF. This chain links TRBV4-1 with TRBJ1-4; D unresolved. This CDR3 spans 16 amino acids. Trimming shortened V by 1 base and J by 6 bases, and 15 bases separated the two germline ends. CDR1 MGHRA and CDR2 YSYEKL come from the germline V gene.

This chain connects TRBV5-4 to TRBJ2-1; 9 bases are a match to TRBD2. This CDR3 has 16 residues. J was trimmed by 2 bases and V by 4 bases; bases with no gene match: 7. The germline V gene has CDR1 SGHNT and CDR2 YYREEE (reference sequence). CDR3 nucleotide sequence: TGTGCCAGCAGCCCAGAGACTAGCGGTCCCTACAATGAGCAGTTCTTC. This encodes CASSPETSGPYNEQFF.

The chain uses TRBV7-6 and TRBJ2-3; D unclear. Germline values: CDR1 SGHVS, CDR2 FNYEAQ. Trimming took 2 bases from V and 3 from J, leaving 6 bases between them. The CDR3 length is 13 residues. Here the CDR3 reads CASSLTQTDTQYF. CDR3 DNA: TGTGCCAGCAGCTTAACACAGACAGATACGCAGTATTTT.

J is TRBJ1-3 and V is TRBV11-2, with TRBD1 as a possible D gene (6 bases). This CDR3 has 17 amino acids. V was pared by 1 base and J by 3 bases, with 16 bases between. Germline values: CDR1 SGHAT, CDR2 FQNNGV. The CDR3 sequence is CASSLAAAGVRGNTIYF. For the CDR3, the DNA is TGTGCCAGCAGCTTAGCAGCGGCAGGGGTTCGTGGAAACACCATATATTTT.

The CDR3 here is CASSGAGGEVEQYF. The DNA for the CDR3 is TGTGCCAGCAGTGGGGCTGGGGGGGAGGTCGAGCAGTACTTC. The V call is TRBV6-1, the J call TRBJ2-7; 7 bases fit TRBD2. V lost 4 bases to trimming and J lost 6 bases; unmatched junction nucleotides: 9. The CDR3 length is 14 residues. Germline CDR1 and CDR2: MNHNS and SASEGT.

V is TRBV27 and J is TRBJ2-2, with 7 bases lining up with TRBD2. The trim removed 5 bases at V and 0 bases at J, leaving 12 bases unmatched. The germline gives CDR1 MNHEY, CDR2 SMNVEV (reference sequence). The length of the CDR3 is 18 residues. The CDR3 reads CASSPLSLADSNTGELFF. The CDR3 nucleotides read TGTGCCAGCAGTCCCCTCTCCCTAGCGGACTCGAACACCGGGGAGCTGTTTTTT.